This TCR beta chain emerged from a study of T-cell reconstitution after alpha-beta-depleted transplantation in children. General study points: Some patients' high day-60 TCRbeta diversity was traced to surviving recipient T cells and thymic progenitors. After transplant, at about two months, alpha-beta T cells were reportedly derived from several hundred expanded graft clones. Among T cells one year after transplant, newly produced cells accounted for most counts and diversity.

V lost 4 bases and J lost 8; bases outside the gene matches: 12. The CDR3 has 16 residues. Germline CDR1 reads SGHRS; CDR2 reads YFSETQ. Only a few counts were recorded for this clonotype. Its antigen is as yet unknown. The TCRbeta library incorporated unique molecular identifiers. TCRdb fed the PCR reads into MiXCR, producing one record per CDR3 protein. The sample shows a few hundred thousand distinct CDR3 sequences, over 10% of them seen only once. Sequenced material: PBMCs, mostly from graft donor cells, taken 360 days after TCRalphabeta/CD19-depleted stem cell transplant. V usage is TRBV5-1 and J usage is TRBJ2-1; TRBD2 matches at 10 bases. This clonotype was sampled from a male patient younger than 18 who had a stem cell transplant for acute myeloid leukemia, so the T cells may come from the graft donor. The CDR3 is CASSRSSSGSTYEQFF. The CDR3 nucleotides are TGCGCCAGCAGCCGCTCCTCTAGCGGGAGTACCTATGAGCAGTTCTTC.